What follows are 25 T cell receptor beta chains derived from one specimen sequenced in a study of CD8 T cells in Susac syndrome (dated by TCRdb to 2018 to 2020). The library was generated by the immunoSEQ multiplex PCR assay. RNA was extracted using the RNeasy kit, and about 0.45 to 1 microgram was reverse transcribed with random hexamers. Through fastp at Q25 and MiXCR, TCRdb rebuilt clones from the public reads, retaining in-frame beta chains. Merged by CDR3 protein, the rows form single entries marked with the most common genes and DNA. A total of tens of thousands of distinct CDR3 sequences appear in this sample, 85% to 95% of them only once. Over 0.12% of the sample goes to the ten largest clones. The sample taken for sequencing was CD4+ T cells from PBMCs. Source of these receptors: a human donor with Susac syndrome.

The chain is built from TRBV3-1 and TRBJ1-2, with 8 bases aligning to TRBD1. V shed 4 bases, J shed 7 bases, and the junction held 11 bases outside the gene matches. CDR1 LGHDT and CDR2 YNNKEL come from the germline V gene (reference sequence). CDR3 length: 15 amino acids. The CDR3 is CASSRRAGGGSGYTF. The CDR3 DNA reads TGTGCCAGCAGCCGAAGGGCAGGGGGCGGATCTGGCTACACCTTC.

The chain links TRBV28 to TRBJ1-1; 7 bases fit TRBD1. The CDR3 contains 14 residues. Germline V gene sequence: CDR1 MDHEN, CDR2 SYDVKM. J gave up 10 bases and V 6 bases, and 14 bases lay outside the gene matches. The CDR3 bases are TGTGCCAGCAGCACTTCGACAGGGATTCGAGTAGCTTTCTTT. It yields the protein CASSTSTGIRVAFF.

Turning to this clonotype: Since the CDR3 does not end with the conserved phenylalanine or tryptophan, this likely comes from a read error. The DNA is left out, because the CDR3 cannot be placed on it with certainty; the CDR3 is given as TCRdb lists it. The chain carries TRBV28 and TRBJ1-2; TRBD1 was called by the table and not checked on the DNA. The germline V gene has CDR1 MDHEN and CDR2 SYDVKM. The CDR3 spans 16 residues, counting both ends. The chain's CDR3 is CASSLWPEGVSYGYTL.

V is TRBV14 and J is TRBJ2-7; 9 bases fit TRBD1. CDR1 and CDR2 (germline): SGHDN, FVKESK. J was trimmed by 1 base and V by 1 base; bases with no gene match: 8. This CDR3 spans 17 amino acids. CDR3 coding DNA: TGTGCCAGCAGCCAAGGGGTTCGACAGGGGGGGTCCTACGAGCAGTACTTC. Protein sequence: CASSQGVRQGGSYEQYF. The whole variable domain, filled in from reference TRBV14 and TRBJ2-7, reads EAGVTQFPSHSVIEKGQTVTLRCDPISGHDNLYWYRRVMGKEIKFLLHFVKESKQDESGMPNNRFLAERTGGTYSTLKVQPAELEDSGVYFCASSQGVRQGGSYEQYFGPGTRLTVT.

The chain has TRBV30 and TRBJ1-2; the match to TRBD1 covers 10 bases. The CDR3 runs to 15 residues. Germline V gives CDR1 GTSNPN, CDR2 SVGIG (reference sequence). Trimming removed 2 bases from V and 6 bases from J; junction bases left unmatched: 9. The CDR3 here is CAWSSPTGGSNGYTF. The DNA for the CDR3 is TGTGCCTGGAGTTCCCCGACAGGGGGCTCAAATGGCTACACCTTC. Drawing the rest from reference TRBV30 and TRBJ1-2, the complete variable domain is SQTIHQWPATLVQPVGSPLSLECTVEGTSNPNLYWYRQAAGRGLQLLFYSVGIGQISSEVPQNLSASRPQDRQFILSSKKLLLSDSGFYLCAWSSPTGGSNGYTFGSGTRLTVV.

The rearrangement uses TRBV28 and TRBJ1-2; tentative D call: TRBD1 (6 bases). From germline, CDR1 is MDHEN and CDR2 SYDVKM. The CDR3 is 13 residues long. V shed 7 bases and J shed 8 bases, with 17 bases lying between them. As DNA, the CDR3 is TGTGCCAGCATTCTGCGGGGGGCGCGGGGCTACACCTTC. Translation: CASILRGARGYTF.

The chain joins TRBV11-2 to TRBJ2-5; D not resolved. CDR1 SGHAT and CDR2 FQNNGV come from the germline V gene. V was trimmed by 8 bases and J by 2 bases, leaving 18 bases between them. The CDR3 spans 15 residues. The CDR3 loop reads CASGPRALKQETQYF. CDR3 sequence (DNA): TGTGCCAGCGGACCTCGGGCCTTAAAACAAGAGACCCAGTACTTC. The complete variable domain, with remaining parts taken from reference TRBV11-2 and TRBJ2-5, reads EAGVAQSPRYKIIEKRQSVAFWCNPISGHATLYWYQQILGQGPKLLIQFQNNGVVDDSQLPKDRFSAERLKGVDSTLKIQPAKLEDSAVYLCASGPRALKQETQYFGPGTRLLVL.

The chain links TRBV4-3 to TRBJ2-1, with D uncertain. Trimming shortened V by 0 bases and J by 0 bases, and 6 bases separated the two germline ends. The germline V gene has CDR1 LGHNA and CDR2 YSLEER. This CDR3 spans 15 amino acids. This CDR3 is CASSQDWNSYNEQFF. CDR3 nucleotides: TGCGCCAGCAGCCAAGATTGGAACTCCTACAATGAGCAGTTCTTC.

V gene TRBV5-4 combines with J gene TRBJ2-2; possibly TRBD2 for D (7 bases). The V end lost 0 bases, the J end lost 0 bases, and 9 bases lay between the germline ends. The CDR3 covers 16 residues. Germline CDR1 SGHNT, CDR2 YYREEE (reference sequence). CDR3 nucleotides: TGTGCCAGCAGCTTGGCGGGGGGCGCGAACACCGGGGAGCTGTTTTTT. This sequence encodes CASSLAGGANTGELFF.

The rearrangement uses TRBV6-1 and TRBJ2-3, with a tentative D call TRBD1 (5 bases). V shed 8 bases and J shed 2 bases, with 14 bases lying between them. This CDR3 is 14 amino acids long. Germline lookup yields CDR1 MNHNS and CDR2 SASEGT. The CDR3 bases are TGTGCCAGCTCGGCAGGGCTAATCACAGATACGCAGTATTTT. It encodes CASSAGLITDTQYF.

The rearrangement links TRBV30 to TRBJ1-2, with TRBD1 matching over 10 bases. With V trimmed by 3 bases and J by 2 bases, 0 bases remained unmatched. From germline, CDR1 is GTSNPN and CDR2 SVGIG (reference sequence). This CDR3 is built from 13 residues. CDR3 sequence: CAWRDRGNYGYTF. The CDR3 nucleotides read TGTGCCTGGAGGGACAGGGGGAACTATGGCTACACCTTC. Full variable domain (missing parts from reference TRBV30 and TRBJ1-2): SQTIHQWPATLVQPVGSPLSLECTVEGTSNPNLYWYRQAAGRGLQLLFYSVGIGQISSEVPQNLSASRPQDRQFILSSKKLLLSDSGFYLCAWRDRGNYGYTFGSGTRLTVV.

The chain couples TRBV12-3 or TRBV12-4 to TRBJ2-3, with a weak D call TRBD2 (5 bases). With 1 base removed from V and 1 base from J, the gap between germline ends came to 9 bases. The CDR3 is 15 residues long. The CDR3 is CASSLGSGGTDTQYF. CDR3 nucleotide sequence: TGTGCCAGCAGTTTAGGGTCCGGGGGCACAGATACGCAGTATTTT.

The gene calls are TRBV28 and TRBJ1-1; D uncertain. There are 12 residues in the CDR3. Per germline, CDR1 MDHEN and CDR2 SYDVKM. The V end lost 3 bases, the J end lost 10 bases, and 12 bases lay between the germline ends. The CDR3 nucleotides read TGTGCCAGCAGTTTTCAGGTCGAGAGAGCTTTCTTT. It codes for CASSFQVERAFF.

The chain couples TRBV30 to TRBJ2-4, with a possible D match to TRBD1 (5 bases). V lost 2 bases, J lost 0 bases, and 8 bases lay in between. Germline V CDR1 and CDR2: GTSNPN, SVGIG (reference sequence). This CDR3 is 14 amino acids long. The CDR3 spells CAWSLGLAKNIQYF. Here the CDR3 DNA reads TGTGCCTGGAGTTTGGGGCTAGCCAAAAACATTCAGTACTTC.

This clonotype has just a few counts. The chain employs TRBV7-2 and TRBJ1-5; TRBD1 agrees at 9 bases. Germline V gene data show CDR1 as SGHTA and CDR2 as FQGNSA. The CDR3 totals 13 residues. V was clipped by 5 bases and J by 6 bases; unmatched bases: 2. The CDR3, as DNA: TGTGCCAGCAGCGGACAGGGGAGTCAGCCCCAGCATTTT. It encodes CASSGQGSQPQHF.

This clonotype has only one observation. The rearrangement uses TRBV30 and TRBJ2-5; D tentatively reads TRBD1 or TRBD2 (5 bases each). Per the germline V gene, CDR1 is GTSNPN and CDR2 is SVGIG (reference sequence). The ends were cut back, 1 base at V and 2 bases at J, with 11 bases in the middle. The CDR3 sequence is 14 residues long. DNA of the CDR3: TGTGCCTGGAGTGCCGGGGCAGGGCAAGAGACCCAGTACTTC. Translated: CAWSAGAGQETQYF.

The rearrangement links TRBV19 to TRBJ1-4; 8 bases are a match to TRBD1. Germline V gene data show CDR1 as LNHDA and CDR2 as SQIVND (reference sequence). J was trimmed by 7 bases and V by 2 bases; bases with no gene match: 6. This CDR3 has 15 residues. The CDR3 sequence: CASSIPGGAGEKLFF. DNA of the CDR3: TGTGCCAGTAGTATACCAGGGGGCGCGGGTGAAAAACTGTTTTTT. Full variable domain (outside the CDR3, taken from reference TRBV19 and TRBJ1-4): DGGITQSPKYLFRKEGQNVTLSCEQNLNHDAMYWYRQDPGQGLRLIYYSQIVNDFQKGDIAEGYSVSREKKESFPLTVTSAQKNPTAFYLCASSIPGGAGEKLFFGSGTQLSVL.

In nucleotides, the CDR3 is TGTGCCAGCAGTAGCGGGGGGAACGCAGATACGCAGTATTTT. Protein: CASSSGGNADTQYF. The chain combines TRBV27 with TRBJ2-3, with 9 bases that match TRBD2. Losses at the gene ends were 5 bases for V and 4 bases for J; bases not matched to a gene: 4. This CDR3 is 14 amino acids long. Germline assignment: CDR1 MNHEY and CDR2 SMNVEV (reference sequence).

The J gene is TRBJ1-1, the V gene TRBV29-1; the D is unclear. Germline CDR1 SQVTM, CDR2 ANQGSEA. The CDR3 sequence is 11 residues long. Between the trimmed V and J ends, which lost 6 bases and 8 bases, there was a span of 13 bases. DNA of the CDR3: TGCAGCGTCCGCGACGGAAAAGAAGCTTTCTTT. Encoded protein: CSVRDGKEAFF. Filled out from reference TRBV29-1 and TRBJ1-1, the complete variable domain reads SAVISQKPSRDICQRGTSLTIQCQVDSQVTMMFWYRQQPGQSLTLIATANQGSEATYESGFVIDKFPISRPNLTFSTLTVSNMSPEDSSIYLCSVRDGKEAFFGQGTRLTVV.

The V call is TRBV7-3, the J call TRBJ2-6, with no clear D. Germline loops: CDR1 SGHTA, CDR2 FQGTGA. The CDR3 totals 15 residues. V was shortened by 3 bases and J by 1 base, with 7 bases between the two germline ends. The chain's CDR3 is CASSLETSGANVLTF. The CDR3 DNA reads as TGTGCCAGCAGCTTGGAGACGTCTGGGGCCAACGTCCTGACTTTC.

The CDR3: CASSRGGLAATDTQYF. The DNA of the CDR3 is TGTGCCAGCAGCCGAGGGGGACTAGCGGCAACAGATACGCAGTATTTT. The chain couples TRBV7-2 to TRBJ2-3, with TRBD2 matching over 11 bases. CDR1 and CDR2 from the germline V gene are SGHTA and FQGNSA. The trim removed 5 bases at V and 3 bases at J, leaving 7 bases unmatched. The CDR3 is made up of 16 amino acids. Looking up the rest from reference TRBV7-2 and TRBJ2-3 gives the full variable domain: GAGVSQSPSNKVTEKGKDVELRCDPISGHTALYWYRQSLGQGLEFLIYFQGNSAPDKSGLPSDRFSAERTGGSVSTLTIQRTQQEDSAVYLCASSRGGLAATDTQYFGPGTRLTVL.

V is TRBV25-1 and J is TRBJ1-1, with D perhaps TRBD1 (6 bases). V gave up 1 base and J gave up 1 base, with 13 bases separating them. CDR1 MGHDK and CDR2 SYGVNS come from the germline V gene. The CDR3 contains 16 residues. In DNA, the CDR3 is TGTGCCAGCAGTGAATCTTACAGGGCCGAGAACACTGAAGCTTTCTTT. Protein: CASSESYRAENTEAFF.

This CDR3 is CASSHQSGTGDNEQFF. CDR3 DNA sequence: TGTGCCAGCAGCCACCAATCCGGGACAGGGGACAATGAGCAGTTCTTC. V is TRBV4-2 and J is TRBJ2-1, with 10 nucleotides matching TRBD1. The CDR3 has 16 residues. V shed 3 bases and J 5 bases; nucleotides not matched to a gene: 7. The germline V gene encodes CDR1 LGHNA and CDR2 YNFKEQ.

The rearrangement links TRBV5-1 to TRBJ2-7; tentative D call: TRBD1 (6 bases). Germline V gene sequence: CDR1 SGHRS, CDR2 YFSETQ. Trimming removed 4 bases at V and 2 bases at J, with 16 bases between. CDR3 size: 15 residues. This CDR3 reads CASSRIQQGPYEQYF. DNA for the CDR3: TGCGCCAGCAGCCGGATCCAACAGGGACCCTACGAGCAGTACTTC.

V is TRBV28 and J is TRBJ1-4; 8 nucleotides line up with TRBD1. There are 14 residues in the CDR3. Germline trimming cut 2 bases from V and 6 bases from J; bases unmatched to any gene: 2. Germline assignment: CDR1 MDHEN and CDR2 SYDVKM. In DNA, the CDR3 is TGTGCCAGCAGTTTAGGGGGACAGGATGAAAAACTGTTTTTT. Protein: CASSLGGQDEKLFF.